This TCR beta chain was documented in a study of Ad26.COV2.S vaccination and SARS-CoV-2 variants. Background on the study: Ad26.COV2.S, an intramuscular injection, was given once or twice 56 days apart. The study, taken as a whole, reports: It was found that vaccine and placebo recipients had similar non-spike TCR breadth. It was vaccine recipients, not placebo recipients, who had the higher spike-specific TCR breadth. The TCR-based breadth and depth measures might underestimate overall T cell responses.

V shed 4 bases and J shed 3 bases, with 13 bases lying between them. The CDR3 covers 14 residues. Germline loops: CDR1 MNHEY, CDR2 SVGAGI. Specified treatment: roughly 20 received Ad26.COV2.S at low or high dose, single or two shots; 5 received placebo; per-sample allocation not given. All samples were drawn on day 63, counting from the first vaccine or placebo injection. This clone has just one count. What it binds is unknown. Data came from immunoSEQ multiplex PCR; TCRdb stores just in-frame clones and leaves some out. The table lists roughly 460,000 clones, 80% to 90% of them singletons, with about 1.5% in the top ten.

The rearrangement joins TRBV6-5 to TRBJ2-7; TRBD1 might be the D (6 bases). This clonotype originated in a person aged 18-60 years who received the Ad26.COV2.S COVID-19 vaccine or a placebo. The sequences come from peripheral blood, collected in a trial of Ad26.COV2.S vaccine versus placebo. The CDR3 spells CASSSATGYYEQYF. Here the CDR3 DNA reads TGTGCCAGCAGTTCCGCAACAGGGTACTACGAGCAGTACTTC.